This is a list of T cell receptor beta chains from one sample in a study of T cells in Graves' hyperthyroidism and ophthalmopathy. One entry per CDR3 protein results from TCRdb running MiXCR on the multiplex PCR reads. The sample records a few hundred thousand distinct CDR3 sequences, around 15% being singletons. Material for sequencing was blood. The receptors come from a woman in her thirties or forties with Graves' hyperthyroidism. Both conserved end residues are part of each CDR3. A D gene is named only where the DNA matches it firmly. A clone size is listed for some rows: how often the clone was seen (once, few, many), or a class if it is expanded.

d_gene	len	v_gene	abundance	j_gene	CDR3nt	CDR3aa
-	14	TRBV5-1	-	TRBJ2-5	TGCGCCAGCAGCCTGTCACTGCTGGGGGAGACCCAGTACTTC	CASSLSLLGETQYF
TRBD2	16	TRBV20-1	many	TRBJ2-7	TGCAGTGCTAGAGATGTGACTAGCGGGTACTCCTACGAGCAGTACTTC	CSARDVTSGYSYEQYF
-	13	TRBV2	many	TRBJ2-7	TGTGCCAGCAGTCGACGAACGGAAAACGAGCAGTACTTC	CASSRRTENEQYF
TRBD1	14	TRBV10-3	few	TRBJ1-4	TGTGCCATCAGTGGGACAGGGAATTATGAAAAACTGTTTTTT	CAISGTGNYEKLFF
TRBD1	15	TRBV12-3/TRBV12-4	many	TRBJ2-7	TGTGCCAGCACCCTGACAGGGCTGAAGGATTACGAGCAGTACTTC	CASTLTGLKDYEQYF
TRBD1	16	TRBV9	-	TRBJ2-7	TGTGCCAGCAGCGCCCAGGACAGGAAGCAATCCTACGAGCAGTACTTC	CASSAQDRKQSYEQYF
TRBD1	16	TRBV24-1	-	TRBJ1-5	TGTGCCACCAGTTCTCAGGGGGCGGGGGGCAATCAGCCCCAGCATTTT	CATSSQGAGGNQPQHF
-	16	TRBV5-1	-	TRBJ2-6	TGCGCCAGCAGCCCATGGACAGCCTCTGGGGCCAACGTCCTGACTTTC	CASSPWTASGANVLTF
-	14	TRBV7-9	many	TRBJ2-7	TGTGCCAGCAGCTATCCGACCAAGACCTACGAGCAGTACTTC	CASSYPTKTYEQYF
-	13	TRBV11-2	many	TRBJ2-3	TGTGCCAGCAGCCTCTTACGGGTAGATACGCAGTATTTT	CASSLLRVDTQYF
-	13	TRBV2	few	TRBJ1-1	TGTGCCAGCAGTGCAGGACAAAACACTGAAGCTTCCTTT	CASSAGQNTEASF
-	12	TRBV28	many	TRBJ1-6	TGTGCCAGCAGGGCCCTGGGGTCACCCCTCCACTTT	CASRALGSPLHF
-	12	TRBV30	many	TRBJ2-3	TGTGCCTGGAATGGGGACACAGATACGCAGTATTTT	CAWNGDTDTQYF
TRBD2	14	TRBV7-2	-	TRBJ2-7	TGTGCCAGCAGCGTCAGCGGGGGCTCCTACGAGCAGTACTTC	CASSVSGGSYEQYF
-	13	TRBV20-1	once	TRBJ2-7	TGCAGTGCAGCCGGGGACGTGGCCTACGAGCAGTACTTC	CSAAGDVAYEQYF
TRBD1	15	TRBV12-3/TRBV12-4	-	TRBJ1-1	TGTGCCAGCAGTGAATCCGGGACAGGGTTCACTGAAGCTTTCTTT	CASSESGTGFTEAFF
TRBD1	14	TRBV2	few	TRBJ2-7	TGTGCCAGCAGCGAGGGACAGGGAGTCTACGAGCAGTACTTC	CASSEGQGVYEQYF
-	15	TRBV5-8	-	TRBJ1-3	TGTGCCAGCAGGGCAAGGACAGCCTCTGGAAACACCATGTATTTT	CASRARTASGNTMYF
TRBD2	14	TRBV5-1	many	TRBJ2-3	TGCGCCAGCAGCTGGGGGACTAGCGGCGATACGCAGTATTTT	CASSWGTSGDTQYF
-	13	TRBV12-5	many	TRBJ1-1	TGTGCTACCCGACTGGAGCTGAACACTGAAGCTTTCTTT	CATRLELNTEAFF
TRBD1	14	TRBV12-3/TRBV12-4	many	TRBJ2-7	TGTGCCAGCAGTTTAAGGACAGGCACCTACGAGCAGTACTTC	CASSLRTGTYEQYF
-	13	TRBV5-1	-	TRBJ2-2	TGCGCCAGCAGCTTGGAGGGAGACGGGGAGCTGTTTTTT	CASSLEGDGELFF
TRBD2	16	TRBV7-8	many	TRBJ2-1	TGTGCCAGCAGCTTAACGACGGGAGGGTCCTACAATGAGCAGTTCTTC	CASSLTTGGSYNEQFF
TRBD1	15	TRBV12-3/TRBV12-4	-	TRBJ1-1	TGTGCCAGCAGTACCGGGACAGGTGGGCGAACTGAAGCTTTCTTT	CASSTGTGGRTEAFF
TRBD1	19	TRBV2	many	TRBJ2-7	TGTGCCAGCACCATCTCCAGGGACAGGGGGCAAGGAACTGACTACGAGCAGTACTTC	CASTISRDRGQGTDYEQYF
-	16	TRBV5-1	many	TRBJ2-2	TGCGCCAGCAGCCAGGTCGTGGACCCGGGCACCGGGGAGCTGTTTTTT	CASSQVVDPGTGELFF
-	10	TRBV28	-	TRBJ2-1	TGTGCCACCGCTAACAATGAGCAGTTCTTC	CATANNEQFF
-	14	TRBV28	many	TRBJ1-5	TGTGCCAGCGGAAAATGGGGTGGCAATCAGCCCCAGCATTTT	CASGKWGGNQPQHF
-	16	TRBV7-2	many	TRBJ2-5	TGTGCCAGCAGCCGCGCGAATGGGGGAGTCGGAGAGACCCAGTACTTC	CASSRANGGVGETQYF
-	15	TRBV28	many	TRBJ2-4	TGTGCCAGCAGCCTCCAGGGTATCGGCAAAAACATTCAGTACTTC	CASSLQGIGKNIQYF
TRBD2	14	TRBV2	many	TRBJ2-2	TGTGCCAGCAGGGTCGATAGCGGGGCCGGGGAGCTGTTTTTT	CASRVDSGAGELFF
-	15	TRBV19	-	TRBJ2-7	TGTGCCAGTAGTATGAGTCCAGGGGCCACCTACGAGCAGTACTTC	CASSMSPGATYEQYF
-	15	TRBV6-2/TRBV6-3	many	TRBJ1-2	TGTGCCAGCAGTACCCCGGACAGACATGGCTATGGCTACACCTTC	CASSTPDRHGYGYTF
TRBD2	15	TRBV27	many	TRBJ2-1	TGTGCCAGCAGCCGGGGAACTAGCGGACTCAATGAGCAGTTCTTC	CASSRGTSGLNEQFF
-	15	TRBV6-1	-	TRBJ1-5	TGTGCCAGCAGAGGGAGAGGTTACGAGGGTCAGCCCCAGCATTTT	CASRGRGYEGQPQHF
-	14	TRBV9	many	TRBJ2-7	TGTGCCAGCAGCGTCGGGGGAGGCCTAGACGAGCAGTACTTC	CASSVGGGLDEQYF
TRBD2	17	TRBV28	-	TRBJ2-5	TGTGCCAGCAGTTCTCCGGGACTAGCGGGAGATGAAGAGACCCAGTACTTC	CASSSPGLAGDEETQYF
-	11	TRBV2	few	TRBJ1-5	TGTGCCAGCAGGAGGGATCAGCCCCAGCATTTT	CASRRDQPQHF
-	15	TRBV6-1	-	TRBJ2-7	TGTGCCAGCCGCAGAACGACAGGAGATTCCTACGAGCAGTACTTC	CASRRTTGDSYEQYF
-	16	TRBV12-3/TRBV12-4	many	TRBJ2-3	TGTGCCAGCAGAAAACAGGGAGCGGACACCACAGATACGCAGTATTTT	CASRKQGADTTDTQYF
-	14	TRBV6-2/TRBV6-3	-	TRBJ1-4	TGTGCCAGCAGTCTCGACGGCTTCAATGAAAAACTGTTTTTT	CASSLDGFNEKLFF
TRBD2	17	TRBV6-1	-	TRBJ2-2	TGTGCCAGCAGTGAAGCGATACCGGGAGGGCCAACCGGGGAGCTGTTTTTT	CASSEAIPGGPTGELFF
-	15	TRBV7-9	few	TRBJ2-7	TGTGCCAGCAGCTCGAGGACGGAGATGGGCTACGAGCAGTACTTC	CASSSRTEMGYEQYF
TRBD2	18	TRBV6-1	-	TRBJ2-7	TGTGCCAGCAGTGAATCTGGGCTAGCGGGAGGGCCTGTGCTTGAGCAGTACTTC	CASSESGLAGGPVLEQYF
TRBD1	14	TRBV19	-	TRBJ2-5	TGTGCCAGTAGTCTAACAGGGGGTACGAAGACCCAGTACTTC	CASSLTGGTKTQYF
-	16	TRBV20-1	-	TRBJ2-3	TGCGGTGCTAGACGTTGGACTCGGTCGATCACAGATACGCAGTATTTT	CGARRWTRSITDTQYF
TRBD1	17	TRBV28	-	TRBJ1-6	TGTGCCAGCACCCCCCGCGTACAGGGGCAATATAATTCACCCCTCCACTTT	CASTPRVQGQYNSPLHF
-	13	TRBV30	many	TRBJ1-1	TGTGCCTGGAGTGTGACAGAGAACACTGAAGCTTTCTTT	CAWSVTENTEAFF
-	11	TRBV13	few	TRBJ2-7	TGTGCCAGCAGTGGGGGGACCGAGCAGTACTTC	CASSGGTEQYF